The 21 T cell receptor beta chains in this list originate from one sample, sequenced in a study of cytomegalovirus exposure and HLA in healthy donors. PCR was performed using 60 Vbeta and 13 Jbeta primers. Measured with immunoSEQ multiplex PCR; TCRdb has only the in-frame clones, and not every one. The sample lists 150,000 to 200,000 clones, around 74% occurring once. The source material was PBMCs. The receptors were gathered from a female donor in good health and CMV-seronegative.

CDR3 nucleotides: TGTGCCAGCAGTTACGCGGGAGGGGGAAATGAGCAGTTCTTC. It is translated as CASSYAGGGNEQFF. This sequence joins TRBV6-6 and TRBJ2-1; 9 bases map to TRBD2. Trimming took 2 bases from V and 7 from J; bases not matched to a gene: 3. The CDR3 runs 14 residues. The germline V gene encodes CDR1 MNHNY and CDR2 SVGAGI (reference sequence).

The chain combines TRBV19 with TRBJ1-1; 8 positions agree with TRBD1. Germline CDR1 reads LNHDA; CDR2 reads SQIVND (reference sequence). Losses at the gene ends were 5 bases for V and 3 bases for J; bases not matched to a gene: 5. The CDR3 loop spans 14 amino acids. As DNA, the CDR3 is TGTGCCAGTAGTGTCGGACAGGGATACACTGAAGCTTTCTTT. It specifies CASSVGQGYTEAFF.

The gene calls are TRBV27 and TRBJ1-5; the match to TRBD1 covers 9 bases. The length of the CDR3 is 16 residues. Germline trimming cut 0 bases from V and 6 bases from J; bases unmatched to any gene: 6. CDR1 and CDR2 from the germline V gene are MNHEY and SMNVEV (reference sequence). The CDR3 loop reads CASSLSGQGLGQPQHF. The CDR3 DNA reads TGTGCCAGCAGTTTATCCGGACAGGGGCTGGGTCAGCCCCAGCATTTT.

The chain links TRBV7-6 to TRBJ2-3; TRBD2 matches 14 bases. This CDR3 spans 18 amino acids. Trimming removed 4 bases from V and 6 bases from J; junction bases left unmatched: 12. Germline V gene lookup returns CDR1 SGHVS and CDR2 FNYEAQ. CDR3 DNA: TGTGCCAGCAGCTACTATAGACTAGCGGGAGGGGTTTCGGATACGCAGTATTTT. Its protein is CASSYYRLAGGVSDTQYF.

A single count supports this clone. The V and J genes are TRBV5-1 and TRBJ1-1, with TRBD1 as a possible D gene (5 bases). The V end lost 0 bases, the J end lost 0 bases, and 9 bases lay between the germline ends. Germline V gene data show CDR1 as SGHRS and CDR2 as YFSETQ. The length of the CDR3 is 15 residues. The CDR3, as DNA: TGCGCCAGCAGCTTGGCCCCAGGGATGAACACTGAAGCTTTCTTT. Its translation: CASSLAPGMNTEAFF.

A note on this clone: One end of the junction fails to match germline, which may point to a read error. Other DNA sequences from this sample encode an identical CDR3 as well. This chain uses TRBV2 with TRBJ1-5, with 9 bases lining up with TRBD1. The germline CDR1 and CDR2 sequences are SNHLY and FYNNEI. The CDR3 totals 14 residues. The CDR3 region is CASRGQGVNQPQHF. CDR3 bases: TGTGCAAGCCGGGGACAGGGAGTCAATCAGCCTCAGCATTTT.

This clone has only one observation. Here the CDR3 DNA reads TGTGCCAGCAGCGCTATAAGTGGACTAGCGGGCATCAATGAGCAGTTCTTC. It translates to CASSAISGLAGINEQFF. The chain links TRBV9 to TRBJ2-1, with 11 positions matching TRBD2. J was trimmed by 6 bases and V by 3 bases; bases with no gene match: 11. The CDR3 extends over 17 amino acids. Germline V CDR1 and CDR2: SGDLS, YYNGEE.

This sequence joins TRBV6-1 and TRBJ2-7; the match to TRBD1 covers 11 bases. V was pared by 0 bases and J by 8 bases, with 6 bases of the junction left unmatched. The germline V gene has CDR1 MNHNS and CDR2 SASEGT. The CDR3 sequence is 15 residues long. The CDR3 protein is CASSEARTGGVKQYF. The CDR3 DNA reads TGTGCCAGCAGTGAAGCAAGGACAGGGGGCGTAAAGCAGTACTTC.

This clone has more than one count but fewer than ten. The CDR3 nucleotides are TGTGCCAGCAGCCCCTCAGGCAGCAATCAGCCCCAGCATTTT. Protein product: CASSPSGSNQPQHF. The chain joins TRBV7-9 to TRBJ1-5, with no clear D. Trimming cost V 5 bases and J 1 base, with 9 bases left between them. Germline CDR1 and CDR2: SEHNR and FQNEAQ (reference sequence). This CDR3 contains 14 residues.

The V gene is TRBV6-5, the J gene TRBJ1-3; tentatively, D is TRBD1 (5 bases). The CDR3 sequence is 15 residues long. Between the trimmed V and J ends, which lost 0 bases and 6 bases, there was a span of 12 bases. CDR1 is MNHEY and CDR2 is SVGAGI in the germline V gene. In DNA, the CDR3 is TGTGCCAGCAGTTACTCGCGGCAGGGTATAAACACCATATATTTT. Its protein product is CASSYSRQGINTIYF.

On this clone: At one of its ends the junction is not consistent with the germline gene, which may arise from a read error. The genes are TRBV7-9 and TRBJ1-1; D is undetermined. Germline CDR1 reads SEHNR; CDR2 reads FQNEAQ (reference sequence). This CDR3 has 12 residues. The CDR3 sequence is CSSSLGYGEAFF. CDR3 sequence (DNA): TGTTCCAGCAGCTTAGGGTACGGTGAAGCTTTCTTT. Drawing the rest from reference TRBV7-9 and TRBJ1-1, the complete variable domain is DTGVSQNPRHKITKRGQNVTFRCDPISEHNRLYWYRQTLGQGPEFLTYFQNEAQLEKSRLLSDRFSAERPKGSFSTLEIQRTEQGDSAMYLCSSSLGYGEAFFGQGTRLTVV.

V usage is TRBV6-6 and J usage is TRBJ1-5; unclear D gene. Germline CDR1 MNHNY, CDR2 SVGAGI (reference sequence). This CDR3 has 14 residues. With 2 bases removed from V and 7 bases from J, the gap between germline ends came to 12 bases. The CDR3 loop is CASSYIGEGQPQHF. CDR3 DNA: TGTGCCAGCAGTTACATCGGGGAGGGACAGCCCCAGCATTTT.

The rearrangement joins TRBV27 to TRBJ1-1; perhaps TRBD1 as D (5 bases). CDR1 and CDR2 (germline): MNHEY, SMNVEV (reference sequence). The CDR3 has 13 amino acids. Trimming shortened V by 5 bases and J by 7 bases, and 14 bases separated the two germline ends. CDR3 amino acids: CASSPTGEFEAFF. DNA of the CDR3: TGTGCCAGCAGTCCCACGGGGGAATTTGAAGCTTTCTTT.

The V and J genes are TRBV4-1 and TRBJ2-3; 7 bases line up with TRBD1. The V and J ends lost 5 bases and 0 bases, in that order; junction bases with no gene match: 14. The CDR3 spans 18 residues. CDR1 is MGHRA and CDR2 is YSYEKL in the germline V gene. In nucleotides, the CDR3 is TGCGCCAGCAGCGCGCGCTTCGCCGGGACAGTCAGCACAGATACGCAGTATTTT. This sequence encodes CASSARFAGTVSTDTQYF.

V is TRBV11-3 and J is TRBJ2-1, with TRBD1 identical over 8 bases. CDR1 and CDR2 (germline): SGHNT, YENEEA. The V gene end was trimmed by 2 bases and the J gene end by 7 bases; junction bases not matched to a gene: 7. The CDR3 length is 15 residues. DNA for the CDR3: TGTGCCAGCAGCTTAAGGACAGGGAAAGAAAATGAGCAGTTCTTC. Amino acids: CASSLRTGKENEQFF.

CDR3 protein: CASSQDQSGGLDTIYF. The DNA of the CDR3 is TGCGCCAGCAGCCAAGATCAGTCAGGGGGCCTGGACACCATATATTTT. The V gene is TRBV4-3, the J gene TRBJ1-3; TRBD1 aligns across 8 bases. CDR1 LGHNA and CDR2 YSLEER come from the germline V gene. The junction had 9 bases not matched to a gene; V was cut back by 0 bases and J by 8 bases. The CDR3 covers 16 residues.

The CDR3 DNA reads TGTGCCACCAGCAGATTGTCCGGGACAGGAGTCTACGAGCAGTACTTC. This codes for CATSRLSGTGVYEQYF. The chain uses TRBV15 and TRBJ2-7; TRBD1 aligns across 8 bases. V lost 2 bases and J lost 3; bases outside the gene matches: 9. The CDR3 is 16 residues long. The germline V gene has CDR1 LNHNV and CDR2 YYDKDF (reference sequence).

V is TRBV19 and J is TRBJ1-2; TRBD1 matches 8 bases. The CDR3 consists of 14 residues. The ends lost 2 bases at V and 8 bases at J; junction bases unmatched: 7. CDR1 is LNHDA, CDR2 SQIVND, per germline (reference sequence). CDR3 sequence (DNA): TGTGCCAGTAGTATAAGAGGACAGGGTAGCGGCTACACCTTC. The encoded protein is CASSIRGQGSGYTF.

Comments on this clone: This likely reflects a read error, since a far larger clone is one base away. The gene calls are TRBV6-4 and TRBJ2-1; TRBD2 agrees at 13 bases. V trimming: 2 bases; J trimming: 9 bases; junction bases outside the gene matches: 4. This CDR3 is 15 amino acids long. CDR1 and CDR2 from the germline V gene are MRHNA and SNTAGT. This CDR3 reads CASSDTSGGATEQFF. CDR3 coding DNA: TGTGCCAGCAGTGACACTAGCGGGGGGGCCACTGAGCAGTTCTTC.

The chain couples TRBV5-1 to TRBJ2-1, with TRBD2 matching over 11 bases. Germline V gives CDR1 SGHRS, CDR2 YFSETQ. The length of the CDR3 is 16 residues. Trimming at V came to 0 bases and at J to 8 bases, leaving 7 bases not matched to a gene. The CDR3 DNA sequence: TGCGCCAGCAGCTTGGAGTTAGCGGGAGGGCGTGATGAGCAGTTCTTC. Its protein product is CASSLELAGGRDEQFF. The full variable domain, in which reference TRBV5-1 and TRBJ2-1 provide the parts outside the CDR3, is KAGVTQTPRYLIKTRGQQVTLSCSPISGHRSVSWYQQTPGQGLQFLFEYFSETQRNKGNFPGRFSGRQFSNSRSEMNVSTLELGDSALYLCASSLELAGGRDEQFFGPGTRLTVL.

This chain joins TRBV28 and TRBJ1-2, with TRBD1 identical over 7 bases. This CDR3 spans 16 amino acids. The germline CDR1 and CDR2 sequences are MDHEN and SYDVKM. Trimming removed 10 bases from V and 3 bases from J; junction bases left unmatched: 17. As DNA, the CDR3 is TGTGCCACCGAACAGCCTCCGGGACAGCAACACTATGGCTACACCTTC. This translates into CATEQPPGQQHYGYTF.